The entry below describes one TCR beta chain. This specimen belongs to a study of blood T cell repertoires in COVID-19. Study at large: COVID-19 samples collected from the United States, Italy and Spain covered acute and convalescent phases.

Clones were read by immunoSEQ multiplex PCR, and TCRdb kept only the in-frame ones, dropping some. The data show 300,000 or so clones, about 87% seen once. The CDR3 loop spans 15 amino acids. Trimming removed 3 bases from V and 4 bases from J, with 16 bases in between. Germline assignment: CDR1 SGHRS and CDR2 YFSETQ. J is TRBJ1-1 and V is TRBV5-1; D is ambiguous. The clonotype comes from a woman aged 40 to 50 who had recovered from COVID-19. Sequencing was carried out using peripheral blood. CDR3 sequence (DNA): TGCGCCAGCAGCTCTTGGTCGGTGGGGAGCACTGAAGCTTTCTTT. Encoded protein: CASSSWSVGSTEAFF.